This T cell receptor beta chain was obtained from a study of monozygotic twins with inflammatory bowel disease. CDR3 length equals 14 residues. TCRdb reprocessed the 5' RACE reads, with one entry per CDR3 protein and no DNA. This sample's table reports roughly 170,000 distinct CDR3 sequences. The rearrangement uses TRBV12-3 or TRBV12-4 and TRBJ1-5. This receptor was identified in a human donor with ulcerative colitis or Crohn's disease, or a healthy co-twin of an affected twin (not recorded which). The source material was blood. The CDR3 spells CASSLHDSNQPQHF.